This T cell receptor beta chain was identified in a study of T cell responses to AZD1222 COVID-19 vaccine. General study results and limits: The study sampled repertoires only after the peak T cell response. Just a handful of AZD1222 recipients were seropositive at baseline.

Generated by immunoSEQ multiplex PCR, the TCRdb table keeps only in-frame clones and is missing some. The repertoire holds roughly 100,000 clones, with 86% as singletons. The CDR3 loop spans 16 amino acids. Germline values: CDR1 LGHDT, CDR2 YNNKEL (reference sequence). Trimming stripped 4 bases from V and 2 bases from J, with 15 bases between. For this clone: What it binds is not known.

Sequencing used peripheral blood, obtained 28 days after the second dose of the MenACWY control vaccine. This TCR was sampled from an adult who received the MenACWY meningococcal vaccine as a control. The gene calls are TRBV3-1 (or the pseudogene TRBV3-2) and TRBJ1-3; D perhaps matches TRBD1 (6 bases). The CDR3 region is CASSPSPGHPGNTIYF. As DNA, the CDR3 is TGTGCCAGCAGCCCCTCCCCGGGACACCCTGGAAACACCATATATTTT.